This is a list of T cell receptor beta chains from one sample in a study of cytomegalovirus exposure and HLA in healthy donors. Here immunoSEQ multiplex PCR was the method, and the copy in TCRdb shows in-frame clones only, minus some. The table lists some 150,000 clones, about four fifths of them singletons. What was sequenced was PBMCs. These receptors originate from a man aged 45-60 years in good health and CMV-seropositive. Both conserved end residues are part of each CDR3. A D gene is named only where the DNA matches it firmly. Part of the rows lack a size; the others show once, few, many or a class for expanded clones.

j_call | v_call | d_call | clone_size | cdr3_aa | cdr3_nt
TRBJ1-6 | TRBV30 | TRBD1 | once | CAWRTRDRVNSPLHF | TGTGCCTGGAGAACTAGGGACAGGGTAAACTCACCCCTCCACTTT
TRBJ2-7 | TRBV5-1 | TRBD1 | few | CASSLRTGSDEQYF | TGCGCCAGCAGCCTCCGGACAGGGTCAGACGAGCAGTACTTC
TRBJ2-5 | TRBV4-1 | - | - | CASSQLKVTKQETQYF | TGCGCCAGCAGCCAACTAAAAGTGACTAAACAAGAGACCCAGTACTTC
TRBJ1-1 | TRBV12-2 | - | - | CASRLALGTLNTEAFF | TGTGCAAGTCGCTTAGCCCTAGGGACACTAAACACTGAAGCTTTCTTT
TRBJ2-3 | TRBV10-1 | - | - | CASSRDFTDTQYF | TGCGCCAGCAGTAGGGACTTCACAGATACGCAGTATTTT
TRBJ1-2 | TRBV6-5 | - | - | CASKREVSHGYTF | TGTGCCAGCAAGAGGGAAGTATCCCATGGCTACACCTTC
TRBJ2-1 | TRBV11-1 | - | few | CASRQTRLVDEQFF | TGTGCCAGCAGGCAGACTAGATTGGTTGATGAGCAGTTCTTC
TRBJ1-5 | TRBV7-8 | - | once | CASSLQAGSNQPQHF | TGTGCCAGCAGCCTACAGGCCGGGAGCAATCAGCCCCAGCATTTT
TRBJ2-5 | TRBV6-1 | TRBD1 | - | CASQGADRETQYF | TGTGCCAGCCAGGGGGCCGATAGGGAGACCCAGTACTTC
TRBJ2-2 | TRBV27 | TRBD2 | - | CASSLRGLGGPGELFF | TGTGCCAGCAGTTTACGAGGACTAGGAGGTCCCGGGGAGCTGTTTTTT
TRBJ2-7 | TRBV5-1 | - | - | CASSLSTGIHEQYF | TGCGCCAGCAGCTTGTCTACAGGGATCCACGAGCAGTACTTC
TRBJ2-2 | TRBV5-1 | TRBD2 | - | CASSKLAGANTGELFF | TGCGCCAGCAGCAAACTAGCGGGGGCGAACACCGGGGAGCTGTTTTTT
TRBJ1-4 | TRBV10-2 | TRBD1 | - | CASSESGQGGKLFF | TGCGCCAGCAGTGAGTCGGGACAGGGAGGGAAACTGTTTTTT
TRBJ2-7 | TRBV6-4 | TRBD1 | - | CASRKKVGQGVLYEQYF | TGTGCCAGCAGGAAGAAGGTGGGACAGGGGGTACTCTACGAGCAGTACTTC
TRBJ2-1 | TRBV7-9 | TRBD2 | - | CASSLAGLAGRNEQFF | TGTGCCAGCAGCTTGGCAGGACTAGCGGGACGCAATGAGCAGTTCTTC
TRBJ1-1 | TRBV6-5 | - | once | CASSPGVNTEAFF | TGTGCCAGCAGTCCGGGGGTGAACACTGAAGCTTTCTTT
TRBJ2-6 | TRBV7-8 | TRBD1 | - | CASSLAVWDRGPGANVLTF | TGTGCCAGCAGCTTAGCTGTGTGGGACAGGGGGCCTGGGGCCAACGTCCTGACTTTC
TRBJ1-1 | TRBV12-5 | - | - | CASGLVGLMNTEAFF | TGTGCTAGTGGTTTGGTGGGACTGATGAACACTGAAGCTTTCTTT
TRBJ1-2 | TRBV9 | - | - | CASSVGGANYGYTF | TGTGCCAGCAGCGTTGGGGGGGCGAACTATGGCTACACCTTC
TRBJ2-7 | TRBV25-1 | - | - | CASSDAGSSYEQYF | TGTGCCAGCAGCGATGCGGGGAGCTCCTACGAGCAGTACTTC
TRBJ1-1 | TRBV15 | - | - | CATSRTGNTEAFF | TGTGCCACCAGCAGGACAGGGAACACTGAAGCTTTCTTT
TRBJ2-2 | TRBV6-4 | TRBD2 | - | CASSEISGSTGELFF | TGTGCCAGCAGTGAGATTAGCGGGAGCACCGGGGAGTTGTTTTTT
TRBJ1-6 | TRBV27 | - | - | CASNKIRDNRWDSPLHF | TGTGCCAGCAACAAAATCCGGGACAATAGATGGGATTCACCCCTCCACTTT
TRBJ2-7 | TRBV6-5 | TRBD1 | - | CASSRAGGAYEQYF | TGTGCCAGCAGTCGTGCAGGGGGCGCCTACGAGCAGTACTTC
TRBJ2-7 | TRBV5-1 | TRBD1 | - | CASSPGQGLDEQYF | TGCGCCAGCAGCCCGGGACAGGGATTAGACGAGCAGTACTTC
TRBJ2-7 | TRBV4-2 | TRBD2 | - | CASSQDWPSGDYEQYF | TGTGCCAGCAGCCAAGATTGGCCTAGCGGAGACTACGAGCAGTACTTC
TRBJ2-1 | TRBV5-4 | TRBD2 | - | CASSLSSGYNEQFF | TGTGCCAGCAGCTTGTCTAGCGGATACAATGAGCAGTTCTTC
TRBJ1-3 | TRBV21-1 | - | - | CASSKVRGGGNTIYF | TGTGCCAGCAGCAAAGTAAGGGGAGGAGGAAACACCATATATTTT
TRBJ1-4 | TRBV2 | TRBD1 | - | CASIQGASYEKLFF | TGTGCCAGCATCCAGGGGGCGTCGTATGAAAAACTGTTTTTT
TRBJ2-7 | TRBV5-1 | TRBD2 | - | CASSLAQAGVEQYF | TGCGCCAGCAGCTTGGCCCAAGCGGGAGTCGAGCAGTACTTC
TRBJ2-3 | TRBV18 | TRBD2 | - | CASSPISGSFPDTQYF | TGTGCCAGCTCACCAATTAGCGGGAGCTTCCCAGATACGCAGTATTTT
TRBJ2-5 | TRBV6-5 | - | - | CASSYSIITRQETQYF | TGTGCCAGCAGTTACTCGATAATTACTAGGCAAGAGACCCAGTACTTC
TRBJ2-7 | TRBV6-1 | TRBD1 | - | CASSDQDRGYEQYF | TGTGCCAGCAGTGACCAGGACAGGGGCTACGAGCAGTACTTC
TRBJ2-2 | TRBV5-1 | TRBD2 | - | CASSHLKLAGGRGTNTGELFF | TGCGCCAGCAGTCACCTTAAACTAGCGGGAGGCAGGGGTACGAACACCGGGGAGCTGTTTTTT
TRBJ1-6 | TRBV10-3 | - | - | CAISPLGQGNFNNSPLHF | TGTGCCATCAGTCCGCTCGGGCAGGGGAATTTTAATAATTCACCCCTCCACTTT
TRBJ2-7 | TRBV4-2 | TRBD1 | - | CASSQDPIRDRGNYEQYF | TGTGCCAGCAGCCAAGATCCAATCCGGGACAGGGGCAATTACGAGCAGTACTTC
TRBJ2-1 | TRBV18 | TRBD1 | - | CASSETGLTYNEQFF | TGTGCCAGCTCAGAGACAGGGTTAACCTACAATGAGCAGTTCTTC
TRBJ1-1 | TRBV6-5 | - | - | CASSYLVRSTEAFF | TGTGCCAGCAGTTACTTAGTTCGTAGCACTGAAGCTTTCTTT
TRBJ2-7 | TRBV28 | - | - | CASSRTVREQYF | TGTGCCAGCAGCCGGACAGTGCGGGAGCAGTACTTC
TRBJ1-4 | TRBV10-3 | TRBD1 | - | CAISGPGQLGEKLFF | TGTGCCATCAGTGGACCGGGACAGTTGGGGGAAAAACTGTTTTTT
TRBJ1-2 | TRBV7-9 | - | - | CSSSLGGSGYTF | TGTTCCAGCAGCTTAGGAGGATCTGGCTACACCTTC